This T cell receptor (beta chain) was documented in a study of blood T cell repertoires in COVID-19. The data were produced by immunoSEQ multiplex PCR, yet TCRdb's version contains in-frame clones alone and is incomplete. The data show 200,000 to 300,000 clones, roughly 86% seen once. V gave up 3 bases and J gave up 1 base; unmatched junction bases: 3. The CDR3 has 15 residues. The germline V gene has CDR1 MGHDK and CDR2 SYGVNS. The receptor's source is a woman aged 55-75 years with COVID-19, enrolled during active disease. The chain links TRBV25-1 to TRBJ1-5, with 7 bases that match TRBD1. The specimen sequenced was peripheral blood. CDR3 sequence reads: CASSDSGQSNQPQHF. CDR3 nucleotides: TGTGCCAGCAGTGATTCGGGACAGAGCAATCAGCCCCAGCATTTT.